These 25 T cell receptor beta chains were all obtained from the same sample, sequenced in a study of shared clonotypes between healthy human individuals. Profiled with immunoSEQ multiplex PCR; TCRdb holds only in-frame clones, not every one. The sample comprises roughly 500,000 clones, 78% of which are singletons, and 12% rests with the top ten. Sequenced: PBMCs. These receptors originate from a woman between 35 and 50 years old in good health. Some clones in this sample may be carry-over from other donors' samples.

This clone was seen more than once but under ten times. The genes are TRBV18 and TRBJ2-3, with D maybe TRBD1 (6 bases). The germline V gene encodes CDR1 KGHSH and CDR2 LQKENI. This CDR3 region has 12 residues. V dropped 6 bases and J dropped 6 bases, with 10 bases sitting between them. The CDR3 protein is CASSRQEDTQYF. The CDR3 coding sequence is TGTGCCAGCTCGCGACAGGAGGATACGCAGTATTTT. The full variable domain, its missing parts supplied by reference TRBV18 and TRBJ2-3, is NAGVMQNPRHLVRRRGQEARLRCSPMKGHSHVYWYRQLPEEGLKFMVYLQKENIIDESGMPKERFSAEFPKEGPSILRIQQVVRGDSAAYFCASSRQEDTQYFGPGTRLTVL.

This clone was recorded a few times. V is TRBV10-2 and J is TRBJ2-7; D remains unclear. The CDR3 spans 15 residues. Germline V gene data show CDR1 as WSHSY and CDR2 as SAAADI. V lost 2 bases and J 3 bases, leaving 14 bases between the germline ends. The CDR3 loop is CASSERLNSRYEQYF. The CDR3 bases are TGCGCCAGCAGTGAGCGCTTGAATAGCCGCTACGAGCAGTACTTC.

The rearrangement links TRBV11-2 to TRBJ1-1; TRBD1 might be the D (5 bases). Looked up from germline, CDR1 is SGHAT and CDR2 is FQNNGV. CDR3 length: 13 amino acids. The ends were cut back, 2 bases at V and 6 bases at J, with 10 bases in the middle. The CDR3 protein is CASSLYQGAEAFF. DNA of the CDR3: TGTGCCAGCAGCTTATACCAAGGGGCTGAAGCTTTCTTT. Combining the CDR3 with reference TRBV11-2 and TRBJ1-1 gives the whole variable domain EAGVAQSPRYKIIEKRQSVAFWCNPISGHATLYWYQQILGQGPKLLIQFQNNGVVDDSQLPKDRFSAERLKGVDSTLKIQPAKLEDSAVYLCASSLYQGAEAFFGQGTRLTVV.

The rearrangement links TRBV7-3 to TRBJ2-3, with no clear D. V lost 5 bases to trimming and J lost 0 bases, with 15 bases between them. CDR1 is SGHTA and CDR2 is FQGTGA in the germline V gene. This CDR3 contains 16 residues. The CDR3 bases are TGTGCCAGCAGCCAGTTTTTTGGCACTAGCACAGATACGCAGTATTTT. It is translated as CASSQFFGTSTDTQYF.

The chain is built from TRBV18 and TRBJ2-5, with D maybe TRBD2 (5 bases). The CDR3 spans 14 residues. Trimming stripped 3 bases from V and 0 bases from J, with 8 bases between. The germline V gene encodes CDR1 KGHSH and CDR2 LQKENI. CDR3 sequence reads: CASSPLGDQETQYF. In DNA, the CDR3 is TGTGCCAGCTCACCTCTGGGAGACCAAGAGACCCAGTACTTC.

This chain joins TRBV19 and TRBJ1-5; the D gene is possibly TRBD1 (5 bases). The germline V and J ends were trimmed by 2 bases and 7 bases, with 12 bases remaining between them. The CDR3 has 14 amino acids. Germline V lookup: CDR1 LNHDA, CDR2 SQIVND (reference sequence). CDR3 in amino acids: CASSISREGQPQHF. As DNA, the CDR3 is TGTGCCAGTAGTATATCCAGGGAAGGGCAGCCCCAGCATTTT.

V gene TRBV7-2 combines with J gene TRBJ2-2, with a tentative D call TRBD1 (6 bases). V lost 5 bases to trimming and J lost 1 base, with 8 bases between them. CDR1 is SGHTA and CDR2 is FQGNSA in the germline V gene. This CDR3 is 14 amino acids long. The DNA of the CDR3 is TGTGCCAGCAGCCTAGGGGGGAACACCGGGGAGCTGTTTTTT. This encodes CASSLGGNTGELFF.

The V and J genes are TRBV19 and TRBJ1-1; tentatively, D is TRBD1 (6 bases). The length of the CDR3 is 14 residues. CDR1 LNHDA and CDR2 SQIVND come from the germline V gene (reference sequence). Trimming left V 4 bases short and J 0 bases short, with 9 bases between. CDR3 DNA sequence: TGTGCCAGTAGTAGGACAGTTATGAACACTGAAGCTTTCTTT. The encoded protein is CASSRTVMNTEAFF.

The chain is built from TRBV28 and TRBJ2-7, with 10 nucleotides matching TRBD1. V was pared by 4 bases and J by 4 bases, with 16 bases of the junction left unmatched. Germline lookup yields CDR1 MDHEN and CDR2 SYDVKM. The CDR3 is made up of 18 amino acids. The CDR3 sequence is CASSWGDRGWVVLYEQYF. The CDR3 bases are TGTGCCAGCAGTTGGGGGGACAGGGGATGGGTCGTTCTTTACGAGCAGTACTTC.

J is TRBJ1-4 and V is TRBV27, with D possibly matching TRBD1 (5 bases). V lost 8 bases to trimming and J lost 8 bases, with 18 bases between them. The germline V gene has CDR1 MNHEY and CDR2 SMNVEV (reference sequence). The CDR3 is 14 amino acids. The CDR3: CASSSRGSREKLFF. The CDR3 nucleotides read TGTGCCAGCTCATCACGGGGGTCGAGGGAAAAACTGTTTTTT.

Of note for this clone: Distinct nucleotide sequences in the sample also encode this CDR3. The rearrangement links TRBV18 to TRBJ2-7, with 7 nucleotides matching TRBD2. V shed 6 bases, J shed 4 bases, and the junction held 9 bases outside the gene matches. This CDR3 has 14 amino acids. Germline-derived CDR1 and CDR2 are KGHSH and LQKENI. This CDR3 reads CASSITSESYEQYF. CDR3 nucleotide sequence: TGTGCCAGCTCGATTACTAGCGAATCTTACGAGCAGTACTTC.

V is TRBV28 and J is TRBJ2-3; no firm D call. This CDR3 contains 13 residues. Germline values: CDR1 MDHEN, CDR2 SYDVKM. The ends were cut back, 6 bases at V and 0 bases at J, with 7 bases in the middle. DNA for the CDR3: TGTGCCAGCAGCCAACCTAGCACAGATACGCAGTATTTT. Translated, it gives CASSQPSTDTQYF.

The chain employs TRBV11-3 and TRBJ2-2; 12 positions match TRBD1. V was clipped by 4 bases and J by 0 bases; unmatched bases: 3. Germline V gene data show CDR1 as SGHNT and CDR2 as YENEEA. The CDR3 is 17 residues long. The CDR3 coding sequence is TGTGCCAGCAGCTGGGGACAGGGGGCGTCGAACACCGGGGAGCTGTTTTTT. It yields the protein CASSWGQGASNTGELFF.

In this sample, this clone turned up once. V gene TRBV4-1 combines with J gene TRBJ2-1; TRBD2 aligns across 8 bases. The CDR3 has 15 amino acids. V lost 5 bases, J lost 4 bases, and 7 bases stayed unmatched. Germline values: CDR1 MGHRA, CDR2 YSYEKL. The CDR3 here is CASSRGLARYNEQFF. For the CDR3, the DNA is TGCGCCAGCAGCAGAGGACTAGCAAGATACAATGAGCAGTTCTTC.

Worth noting for this clone: Additional DNA sequences in this sample encode the identical CDR3. This chain uses TRBV10-3 with TRBJ1-1; 7 bases align to TRBD1. J was trimmed by 0 bases and V by 10 bases; bases with no gene match: 5. There are 13 residues in the CDR3. Germline V gene sequence: CDR1 ENHRY, CDR2 SYGVKD. CDR3 sequence: CATLQGLNTEAFF. The CDR3 DNA is TGTGCCACCCTACAGGGGCTGAACACTGAAGCTTTCTTT.

The chain links TRBV30 to TRBJ1-2; no clear D gene. V lost 4 bases, J lost 6 bases, and 9 bases lay in between. This CDR3 has 11 residues. CDR1 and CDR2 from the germline V gene are GTSNPN and SVGIG (reference sequence). The CDR3 protein is CAWTQRDGYTF. In nucleotides, the CDR3 is TGTGCCTGGACCCAGCGGGATGGCTACACCTTC.

The J gene is TRBJ1-6, the V gene TRBV15; D uncertain. The germline CDR1 and CDR2 sequences are LNHNV and YYDKDF (reference sequence). Trimming removed 0 bases at V and 0 bases at J, with 9 bases between. This CDR3 spans 17 amino acids. This chain's CDR3 is CATSRESQSSYNSPLHF. CDR3 DNA: TGTGCCACCAGCAGAGAATCCCAAAGCTCCTATAATTCACCCCTCCACTTT.

J is TRBJ2-1 and V is TRBV6-6; D may be TRBD1 (6 bases). The V gene lost 7 bases and the J gene lost 2 bases, with 12 bases spanning the gap. The CDR3 loop spans 14 amino acids. Germline V gene lookup returns CDR1 MNHNY and CDR2 SVGAGI (reference sequence). In DNA, the CDR3 is TGTGCCAGCACCTTAACAGGGACCTACAATGAGCAGTTCTTC. It yields the protein CASTLTGTYNEQFF.

CDR3 protein: CASSPDRTRETQYF. In nucleotides, the CDR3 is TGTGCCAGCAGCCCAGACAGAACCCGGGAGACCCAGTACTTC. This chain joins TRBV11-2 and TRBJ2-5, with D maybe TRBD1 (5 bases). The CDR3 contains 14 residues. The V end lost 5 bases, the J end lost 5 bases, and 15 bases lay between the germline ends. Germline-derived CDR1 and CDR2 are SGHAT and FQNNGV.

V and J are TRBV5-1 and TRBJ2-3; D remains ambiguous. Per germline, CDR1 SGHRS and CDR2 YFSETQ. The CDR3 extends over 13 amino acids. V lost 1 base and J lost 2, with 5 bases in between. CDR3 in DNA: TGCGCCAGCAGCTTGATTCCCACAGATACGCAGTATTTT. It codes for CASSLIPTDTQYF.

J is TRBJ2-3 and V is TRBV27; 9 bases line up with TRBD2. This CDR3 contains 15 residues. Germline V gives CDR1 MNHEY, CDR2 SMNVEV (reference sequence). V gave up 5 bases and J gave up 10 bases; unmatched junction bases: 13. CDR3 in amino acids: CASSRLAGRADSQYF. CDR3 DNA sequence: TGTGCCAGCAGTAGGCTAGCGGGGAGGGCCGACTCGCAGTATTTT.

The V gene is TRBV6-1, the J gene TRBJ2-7; 8 bases map to TRBD1. In germline, CDR1 is MNHNS, CDR2 SASEGT. The CDR3 runs 14 residues. With V trimmed by 6 bases and J by 4 bases, 8 bases remained unmatched. CDR3 sequence (DNA): TGTGCCAGCAGCGCGGACAGGGCCAGGTACGAGCAGTACTTC. Translated: CASSADRARYEQYF.

This clone turned up a few times. This rearrangement joins TRBV2 to TRBJ1-3, with no clear D. V was pared by 8 bases and J by 1 base, with 18 bases between. The CDR3 sequence is 16 residues long. The germline V gene encodes CDR1 SNHLY and CDR2 FYNNEI. The CDR3 DNA reads TGTGCCAGCGCAGCCCCAACAGATAAGTCTGGAAACACCATATATTTT. It specifies CASAAPTDKSGNTIYF.

The V and J genes are TRBV9 and TRBJ2-2; 10 bases agree with TRBD1. This CDR3 has 16 residues. The V segment lost 4 bases and the J segment 3 bases; nucleotides outside the gene matches: 6. CDR1 is SGDLS and CDR2 is YYNGEE in the germline V gene. This CDR3 is CASSFSGTGDTGELFF. Written as DNA, the CDR3 is TGTGCCAGCAGCTTCAGTGGGACAGGGGACACCGGGGAGCTGTTTTTT.

The chain has TRBV5-5 and TRBJ1-3; D call uncertain. CDR1 is SGHKS, CDR2 YYEKEE, per germline (reference sequence). The CDR3 length is 16 residues. Trimming cost V 2 bases and J 4 bases, with 16 bases left between them. DNA of the CDR3: TGTGCCAGCAGCTTAAGACCCGAAAGGCCCGGAAACACCATATATTTT. Its protein product is CASSLRPERPGNTIYF.